The present T cell receptor beta chain was sequenced within a study of TIL therapy for anti-PD-1-resistant metastatic lung cancer. Findings and limits, study-wide: Compared with baseline intratumoral T cells, expanded TIL cultures were more clonal and less diverse (about 5.8% vs 31%).

Time point of the sample: pre-treatment sample, taken before nivolumab and TIL therapy. Pleural nodules or supraclavicular lymph nodes made up most of the excised metastases sampled. Comments on this clone: What it recognizes is unknown.

CDR1 is WNHNN, CDR2 SYGVQD, per germline (reference sequence). This CDR3 has 15 amino acids. With 1 base clipped from V and 1 base from J, the junction kept 4 bases outside the gene matches. This was the immunoSEQ v3 assay. Using immunoSEQ multiplex PCR, the repertoire was profiled, and TCRdb retains in-frame clones only, with some absent. The table records about 95,000 clones, about two thirds of them present only once. This receptor was obtained from a person aged 25-79 years with non-small cell lung cancer. The chain uses TRBV10-1 and TRBJ2-7; 7 bases agree with TRBD2. The sequenced sample was tumor tissue, obtained at baseline. As DNA, the CDR3 is TGCGCCAGCAGTGAGTTCGGTAGCGGGTCCTACGAGCAGTACTTC. Translated: CASSEFGSGSYEQYF.